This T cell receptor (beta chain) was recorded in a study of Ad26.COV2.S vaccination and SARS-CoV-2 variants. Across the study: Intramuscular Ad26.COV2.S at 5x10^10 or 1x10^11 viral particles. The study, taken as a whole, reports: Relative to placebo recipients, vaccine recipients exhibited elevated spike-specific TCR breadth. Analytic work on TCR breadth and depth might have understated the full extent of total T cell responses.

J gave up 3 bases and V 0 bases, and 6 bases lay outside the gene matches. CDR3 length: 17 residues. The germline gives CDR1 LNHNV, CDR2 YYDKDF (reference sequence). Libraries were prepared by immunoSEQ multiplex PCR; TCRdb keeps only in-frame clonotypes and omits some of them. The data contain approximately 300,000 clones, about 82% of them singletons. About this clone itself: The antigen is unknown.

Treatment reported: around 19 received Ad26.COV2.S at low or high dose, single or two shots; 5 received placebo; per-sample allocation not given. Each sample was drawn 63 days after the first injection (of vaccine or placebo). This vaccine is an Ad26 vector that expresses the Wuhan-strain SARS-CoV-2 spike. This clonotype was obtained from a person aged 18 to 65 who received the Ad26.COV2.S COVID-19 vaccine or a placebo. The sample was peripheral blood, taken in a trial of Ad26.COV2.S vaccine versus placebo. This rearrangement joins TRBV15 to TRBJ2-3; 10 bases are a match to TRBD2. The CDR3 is CATSREAGGPGTDTQYF. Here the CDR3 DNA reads TGTGCCACCAGCAGAGAAGCGGGGGGGCCTGGTACAGATACGCAGTATTTT. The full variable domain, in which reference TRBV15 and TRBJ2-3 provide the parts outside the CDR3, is DAMVIQNPRYQVTQFGKPVTLSCSQTLNHNVMYWYQQKSSQAPKLLFHYYDKDFNNEADTPDNFQSRRPNTSFCFLDIRSPGLGDTAMYLCATSREAGGPGTDTQYFGPGTRLTVL.